Below, 30 T cell receptor beta chains from the same sample are listed, as sequenced in a study of cytomegalovirus exposure and HLA in healthy donors. The primer mix had 60 Vbeta and 13 Jbeta primers. Assay used: immunoSEQ multiplex PCR; TCRdb lists only in-frame clones, some missing. The sample lists more than 90,000 clones, 74% seen once, with more than 9% in the top ten. The source material was PBMCs. These receptors were collected from a woman aged 45-65 years in good health and CMV-seropositive.

V is TRBV27 and J is TRBJ2-1; TRBD2 aligns across 13 bases. This CDR3 contains 18 residues. CDR1 and CDR2 (germline): MNHEY, SMNVEV (reference sequence). V dropped 6 bases and J dropped 5; count of bases not matched to a gene: 13. The CDR3 sequence: CASRTGTSGNPNDNEQFF. CDR3 nucleotides: TGTGCCAGCAGGACCGGGACTAGCGGGAACCCAAACGACAATGAGCAGTTCTTC.

The V and J genes are TRBV2 and TRBJ1-4; D gene unclear. This CDR3 comprises 13 residues. Germline lookup yields CDR1 SNHLY and CDR2 FYNNEI. Trimming stripped 7 bases from V and 0 bases from J, with 6 bases between. The chain's CDR3 is CASTPATNEKLFF. The CDR3 nucleotides are TGTGCCAGCACCCCTGCAACTAATGAAAAACTGTTTTTT.

The chain is built from TRBV5-5 and TRBJ1-5; possibly TRBD1 for D (5 bases). Trimming took 0 bases from V and 3 from J, leaving 10 bases between them. CDR1 is SGHKS and CDR2 is YYEKEE in the germline V gene (reference sequence). CDR3 length equals 15 residues. DNA of the CDR3: TGTGCCAGCAGCTTGGCTTCAGGGCTCAATCAGCCCCAGCATTTT. This translates into CASSLASGLNQPQHF.

The rearrangement uses TRBV6-6 and TRBJ1-1; no reliable D call. CDR1 and CDR2 (germline): MNHNY, SVGAGI (reference sequence). CDR3 length: 13 residues. V lost 10 bases and J 5 bases, leaving 17 bases between the germline ends. Here the CDR3 reads CATGRGENTEAFF. Here the CDR3 DNA reads TGTGCCACCGGTCGCGGAGAGAATACTGAAGCTTTCTTT.

This clone was counted only a few times. The chain recombines TRBV4-1 with TRBJ2-6, with D hard to call. This CDR3 region has 13 residues. The V end lost 4 bases, the J end lost 5 bases, and 6 bases lay between the germline ends. Germline loops: CDR1 MGHRA, CDR2 YSYEKL. The CDR3 DNA sequence: TGCGCCAGCAGCCCCTTTAGGGCCAACGTCCTGACTTTC. Protein product: CASSPFRANVLTF.

This rearrangement joins TRBV29-1 to TRBJ2-7; 9 bases fit TRBD1. The V gene end was trimmed by 3 bases and the J gene end by 4 bases; junction bases not matched to a gene: 7. The CDR3 totals 14 residues. The germline V gene encodes CDR1 SQVTM and CDR2 ANQGSEA. The CDR3 sequence: CSVDGTGSGYEQYF. The CDR3 DNA follows: TGCAGCGTTGATGGGACAGGGTCAGGGTACGAGCAGTACTTC.

CDR3 in DNA: TGTGCCTATACTCCGACTGAGCTTCGCTACGAGCAGTACTTC. Translating gives CAYTPTELRYEQYF. The chain recombines TRBV30 with TRBJ2-7; D gene unclear. CDR3 size: 14 residues. V lost 7 bases to trimming and J lost 3 bases, with 19 bases between them. Germline values: CDR1 GTSNPN, CDR2 SVGIG (reference sequence).

V is TRBV4-1 and J is TRBJ1-2, with TRBD1 matching over 9 bases. Germline CDR1 MGHRA, CDR2 YSYEKL. With V trimmed by 7 bases and J by 4 bases, 10 bases remained unmatched. The CDR3 has 15 residues. The CDR3 DNA is TGCGCCAGCACACCGGGACAGGGAGAAGGCTATGGCTACACCTTC. It codes for CASTPGQGEGYGYTF.

The chain couples TRBV5-1 to TRBJ2-1; 7 bases fit TRBD1. CDR1 is SGHRS, CDR2 YFSETQ, per germline. This CDR3 has 17 residues. V gave up 3 bases and J gave up 5 bases; unmatched junction bases: 14. The DNA of the CDR3 is TGCGCCAGCAGCTCGCCCCTCGGGTCAGGGGGTGACAATGAGCAGTTCTTC. Amino acids: CASSSPLGSGGDNEQFF.

This chain uses TRBV4-3 with TRBJ2-7; D gene unclear. Germline V gives CDR1 LGHNA, CDR2 YSLEER. The CDR3 is 15 residues long. V was trimmed by 0 bases and J by 1 base, leaving 10 bases between them. The CDR3 DNA reads as TGCGCCAGCAGCCAAGATCGGAGCTGGTCCTACGAGCAGTACTTC. Its protein is CASSQDRSWSYEQYF.

The V call is TRBV25-1, the J call TRBJ2-6, with D possibly being TRBD2 (6 bases). The CDR3 consists of 18 residues. V lost 8 bases, J lost 1 base, and 21 bases lay in between. The germline gives CDR1 MGHDK, CDR2 SYGVNS. CDR3 sequence reads: CASAGPAPDYSGANVLTF. The CDR3 DNA sequence: TGTGCCAGCGCGGGACCGGCCCCTGACTATTCTGGGGCCAACGTCCTGACTTTC.

This clone was seen a handful of times. V gene TRBV5-1 combines with J gene TRBJ2-3; D remains unclear. There are 14 residues in the CDR3. The V and J ends lost 5 bases and 0 bases respectively, with 10 bases between them. Germline CDR1 is SGHRS and CDR2 is YFSETQ. The CDR3 protein is CASSEDFSTDTQYF. The DNA of the CDR3 is TGCGCCAGCAGTGAAGACTTTAGCACAGATACGCAGTATTTT.

This clone occurred a few times. CDR3 in amino acids: CASTEEGRSTEAFF. For the CDR3, the DNA is TGTGCCAGCACCGAGGAGGGGAGGAGCACTGAAGCTTTCTTT. The chain joins TRBV25-1 to TRBJ1-1; perhaps TRBD1 as D (5 bases). From germline, CDR1 is MGHDK and CDR2 SYGVNS. Trimming took off 7 bases at V and 4 bases at J, with 16 bases between the two ends. This CDR3 is 14 amino acids long.

The chain recombines TRBV28 with TRBJ1-3, with unresolved D. Germline V gives CDR1 MDHEN, CDR2 SYDVKM. This CDR3 is 13 amino acids long. Trimming cost V 2 bases and J 0 bases, with 2 bases left between them. The chain's CDR3 is CASSLRSGNTIYF. CDR3 DNA: TGTGCCAGCAGTTTACGCTCTGGAAACACCATATATTTT. Combining the CDR3 with reference TRBV28 and TRBJ1-3 gives the whole variable domain DVKVTQSSRYLVKRTGEKVFLECVQDMDHENMFWYRQDPGLGLRLIYFSYDVKMKEKGDIPEGYSVSREKKERFSLILESASTNQTSMYLCASSLRSGNTIYFGEGSWLTVV.

This chain links TRBV2 with TRBJ2-1, with 8 bases matching TRBD2. Unmatched junction bases numbered 5, after V lost 7 bases and J lost 0 bases. CDR1 is SNHLY, CDR2 FYNNEI, per germline. This CDR3 comprises 15 residues. CDR3 sequence reads: CASTKREISYNEQFF. The CDR3 coding sequence is TGTGCCAGCACCAAGCGGGAGATCTCCTACAATGAGCAGTTCTTC.

This clone was detected only a few times. The chain has TRBV7-8 and TRBJ1-5; a possible D gene is TRBD1 (6 bases). Germline CDR1 is SGHVS and CDR2 is FQNEAQ. The CDR3 consists of 17 residues. Trimming cost V 4 bases and J 6 bases, with 22 bases left between them. The CDR3, as DNA: TGTGCCAGCAGCTCCCCCGCCTTGGACAGAGCAAGTCAGCCCCAGCATTTT. Translated, it gives CASSSPALDRASQPQHF.

This clone showed up just a few times. The chain recombines TRBV7-9 with TRBJ2-7, with TRBD1 matching 8 bases. V dropped 3 bases and J dropped 3; count of bases not matched to a gene: 13. The CDR3 contains 17 residues. CDR1 is SEHNR and CDR2 is FQNEAQ in the germline V gene (reference sequence). CDR3 residues: CASSFDMRGQDIYEQYF. CDR3 sequence (DNA): TGTGCCAGCAGCTTCGATATGCGGGGACAGGATATCTACGAGCAGTACTTC.

CDR3 bases: TGTGCCAGCAGTTTAGAATGGGGGGCTAACTATGGCTACACCTTC. Translating gives CASSLEWGANYGYTF. The gene calls are TRBV27 and TRBJ1-2; D is possibly TRBD1 (5 bases). CDR1 is MNHEY, CDR2 SMNVEV, per germline (reference sequence). V dropped 2 bases and J dropped 0 bases, with 10 bases sitting between them. CDR3 length equals 15 residues.

This chain uses TRBV6-1 with TRBJ2-2, with D perhaps matching TRBD2 (6 bases). V lost 7 bases and J 4 bases, leaving 16 bases between the germline ends. The V gene's germline CDR1 is MNHNS and CDR2 SASEGT. The CDR3 has 15 residues. CDR3 region: CASISFGGFTGELFF. CDR3 bases: TGTGCCAGCATTAGTTTCGGGGGATTCACCGGGGAGCTGTTTTTT.

The rearrangement uses TRBV7-3 and TRBJ2-1; TRBD2 matches 8 bases. This CDR3 contains 14 residues. Germline V gene sequence: CDR1 SGHTA, CDR2 FQGTGA. V was clipped by 6 bases and J by 5 bases; unmatched bases: 6. This CDR3 reads CASSWGSGNNEQFF. The CDR3 DNA is TGTGCCAGCAGTTGGGGTAGCGGGAACAATGAGCAGTTCTTC.

The chain joins TRBV6-5 to TRBJ2-7, with a weak D call TRBD2 (7 bases). TRBJ2-1 matches the DNA end more closely, so the J call is doubtful. Germline V lookup: CDR1 MNHEY, CDR2 SVGAGI. The CDR3 spans 14 residues. This chain's CDR3 is CASSYAGEGIKQFF. The CDR3 bases are TGTGCCAGCAGTTACGCAGGGGAGGGGATCAAGCAGTTCTTC.

This rearrangement joins TRBV30 to TRBJ1-4; 7 nucleotides align to TRBD1. The V gene end was trimmed by 5 bases and the J gene end by 11 bases; junction bases not matched to a gene: 8. Germline CDR1 reads GTSNPN; CDR2 reads SVGIG (reference sequence). The CDR3 runs to 12 residues. CDR3 protein: CAWGNIRGKLFF. In DNA, the CDR3 is TGTGCCTGGGGGAATATCAGGGGGAAACTGTTTTTT.

The chain carries TRBV25-1 and TRBJ1-4, with D possibly TRBD1 on 6 matching bases. Looked up from germline, CDR1 is MGHDK and CDR2 is SYGVNS. The CDR3 has 17 residues. The V end was cut by 0 bases, the J end by 6 bases, with 17 bases between. The CDR3 loop is CASSEYGNPGVDEKLFF. CDR3 in DNA: TGTGCCAGCAGTGAATATGGGAATCCAGGGGTGGATGAAAAACTGTTTTTT.

This clone appeared once. The V and J genes are TRBV19 and TRBJ1-1; a weak D match, TRBD1 (6 bases). V shed 6 bases and J shed 1 base, with 9 bases lying between them. From germline, CDR1 is LNHDA and CDR2 SQIVND (reference sequence). This CDR3 contains 13 residues. The CDR3 sequence: CASRGQPNTEAFF. DNA of the CDR3: TGTGCCAGTAGGGGACAACCGAACACTGAAGCTTTCTTT.

The CDR3 DNA is TGTGCCACCTCCTTAGCGGGAAGGGAGACCCAGTACTTC. Translated, it gives CATSLAGRETQYF. The V call is TRBV2, the J call TRBJ2-5, with TRBD2 matching over 8 bases. The germline V gene encodes CDR1 SNHLY and CDR2 FYNNEI. This CDR3 comprises 13 residues. V gave up 10 bases and J gave up 5 bases; unmatched junction bases: 9.

The chain carries TRBV4-2 and TRBJ2-1; possibly TRBD2 for D (5 bases). This CDR3 is 16 amino acids long. The ends were cut back, 1 base at V and 6 bases at J, with 16 bases in the middle. Germline CDR1 is LGHNA and CDR2 is YNFKEQ. CDR3 loop: CASSQAASLDPNEQFF. The CDR3 region has the DNA TGTGCCAGCAGCCAAGCCGCGTCACTAGACCCCAATGAGCAGTTCTTC.

In this sample, this clone turned up a few times. This chain connects TRBV5-4 to TRBJ2-7; the match to TRBD1 covers 7 bases. The CDR3 covers 17 residues. V lost 3 bases, J lost 2 bases, and 14 bases stayed unmatched. Germline CDR1 reads SGHNT; CDR2 reads YYREEE (reference sequence). CDR3 sequence: CASSSRGGTAITYEQYF. CDR3 DNA sequence: TGTGCCAGCAGCTCAAGGGGTGGGACAGCCATTACCTACGAGCAGTACTTC.

This rearrangement joins TRBV28 to TRBJ2-1, with 9 bases matching TRBD1. Germline V gives CDR1 MDHEN, CDR2 SYDVKM. The CDR3 contains 15 residues. The V and J ends lost 9 bases and 7 bases, in that order; junction bases with no gene match: 13. The CDR3 region has the DNA TGTGCCAGTACACCCGCAGGACAGGGGAAGAATGAGCAGTTCTTC. This encodes CASTPAGQGKNEQFF. Complete variable domain (other parts from reference TRBV28 and TRBJ2-1): DVKVTQSSRYLVKRTGEKVFLECVQDMDHENMFWYRQDPGLGLRLIYFSYDVKMKEKGDIPEGYSVSREKKERFSLILESASTNQTSMYLCASTPAGQGKNEQFFGPGTRLTVL.

The chain couples TRBV6-1 to TRBJ2-3; possibly TRBD2 for D (5 bases). From germline, CDR1 is MNHNS and CDR2 SASEGT. The V end was cut by 5 bases, the J end by 5 bases, with 17 bases between. The CDR3 has 15 amino acids. Here the CDR3 reads CASSLHPGGQDTQYF. CDR3 bases: TGTGCCAGCAGTCTACACCCCGGCGGGCAAGATACGCAGTATTTT.

This rearrangement joins TRBV4-2 to TRBJ2-1; D remains ambiguous. V lost 4 bases and J lost 0, with 10 bases in between. Germline V gene sequence: CDR1 LGHNA, CDR2 YNFKEQ. CDR3 length: 15 residues. CDR3 sequence (DNA): TGTGCCAGCAGCCCCACGGTAAACTCCTACAATGAGCAGTTCTTC. As protein: CASSPTVNSYNEQFF.